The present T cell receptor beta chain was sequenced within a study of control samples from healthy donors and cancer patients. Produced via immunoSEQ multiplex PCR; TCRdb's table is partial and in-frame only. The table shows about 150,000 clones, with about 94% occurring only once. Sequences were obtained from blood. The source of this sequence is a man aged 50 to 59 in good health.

CDR3 DNA: TGTGCCAGCTCACCAGTTCAGGGAAACACCGGGGAGCTGTTTTTT. Amino acids: CASSPVQGNTGELFF. The V and J genes are TRBV18 and TRBJ2-2; tentative D call: TRBD1 (5 bases). Germline assignment: CDR1 KGHSH and CDR2 LQKENI. The CDR3 spans 15 residues. Trimming took 2 bases from V and 2 from J, leaving 9 bases between them. Full variable domain (missing parts from reference TRBV18 and TRBJ2-2): NAGVMQNPRHLVRRRGQEARLRCSPMKGHSHVYWYRQLPEEGLKFMVYLQKENIIDESGMPKERFSAEFPKEGPSILRIQQVVRGDSAAYFCASSPVQGNTGELFFGEGSRLTVL.